A selection of T cell receptor beta chains follows, all from one sample in a study of T cells in Graves' hyperthyroidism and ophthalmopathy. MiXCR, run by TCRdb on the multiplex PCR reads, gives a single entry per CDR3 protein. The sample has around 340,000 distinct CDR3 sequences; 18% are singletons. What was sequenced was blood. These TCRs come from a woman in her forties with Graves' ophthalmopathy. CDR3s include the opening cysteine and the closing phenylalanine or tryptophan. The D gene is left open where the match is weak. Expanded clones are given a class, and other clones once, few, many or no size at all.

>many|TRBJ1-2|-|TRBV30
CAWSPAGNYGYTF
TGTGCCTGGAGTCCGGCGGGAAACTATGGCTACACCTTC
>-|TRBJ2-7|-|TRBV20-1
CSARNPPEMNSYEQYF
TGCAGTGCTAGAAATCCTCCCGAAATGAACAGCTACGAGCAGTACTTC
>many|TRBJ2-2|TRBD2|TRBV28
CASSPRLAGINTGELFF
TGTGCCAGCAGTCCGCGACTAGCGGGGATCAACACCGGGGAGCTGTTTTTT
>many|TRBJ1-5|-|TRBV30
CAWSVLYNQPQHF
TGTGCCTGGAGTGTACTGTACAATCAGCCCCAGCATTTT
>many|TRBJ1-1|-|TRBV20-1
CSASWVNTEAFF
TGCAGTGCTAGTTGGGTTAACACTGAAGCTTTCTTT
>-|TRBJ2-2|TRBD2|TRBV28
CASSSTSGRASGGELFF
TGTGCCAGCAGCTCGACTAGCGGGAGGGCCTCCGGCGGGGAGCTGTTTTTT
>many|TRBJ2-7|TRBD2|TRBV6-5
CASSPRNWGGEQYF
TGTGCCAGCAGTCCCCGGAATTGGGGGGGCGAGCAGTACTTC
>many|TRBJ2-7|-|TRBV6-1
CASSDLETPIYEQYF
TGTGCCAGCAGTGACTTGGAGACACCTATCTACGAGCAGTACTTC
>many|TRBJ1-3|-|TRBV6-5
CASSTSTASGNTIYF
TGTGCCAGCAGTACCTCCACAGCCTCTGGAAACACCATATATTTT
>many|TRBJ1-2|-|TRBV20-1
CSARDLDSSNYGYTF
TGCAGTGCTAGAGACCTTGACTCATCGAACTATGGCTACACCTTC
>many|TRBJ1-1|TRBD1|TRBV25-1
CASYPGGGTEAFF
TGTGCCTCTTACCCAGGGGGAGGAACTGAAGCTTTCTTT
>many|TRBJ2-2|TRBD2|TRBV6-1
CASRSTSSLSGELFF
TGTGCCAGCAGGTCGACTAGCTCGTTATCCGGGGAGCTGTTTTTT
>many|TRBJ2-2|-|TRBV29-1
CSVSYTGELFF
TGCAGCGTTTCTTACACCGGGGAGCTGTTTTTT
>many|TRBJ1-6|TRBD1|TRBV12-3/TRBV12-4
CASSLLDRDNSPLHF
TGTGCCAGCAGTTTACTCGACAGGGACAATTCACCCCTCCACTTT
>many|TRBJ2-2|-|TRBV6-5
CAVLPGQSQTGELFF
TGTGCCGTACTCCCGGGTCAGTCCCAAACCGGGGAGCTGTTTTTT
>many|TRBJ2-7|TRBD1|TRBV10-3
CATLGGQGSDEQYF
TGTGCCACCCTGGGCGGACAGGGTTCTGACGAGCAGTACTTC
>many|TRBJ2-7|-|TRBV5-6
CASKLGGTSGNEQYF
TGTGCCAGCAAATTGGGCGGGACATCCGGCAACGAGCAGTACTTC
>-|TRBJ2-5|TRBD2|TRBV11-1
CASSLRRTSIQTQYF
TGTGCCAGCAGCTTGCGTAGGACTAGCATTCAGACCCAGTACTTC
>-|TRBJ1-3|-|TRBV4-1
CASSQPLGSSGNTIYF
TGCGCCAGCAGCCAGCCTCTCGGGAGCTCTGGAAACACCATATATTTT
>many|TRBJ2-7|TRBD2|TRBV6-1
CVSSGGSGTYEQYF
TGTGTCAGCAGTGGAGGTAGCGGGACCTACGAGCAGTACTTC
>-|TRBJ1-5|TRBD1|TRBV6-1
CASRSGTGANQPQHF
TGTGCCAGCAGGTCCGGGACAGGGGCCAATCAGCCCCAGCATTTT
>many|TRBJ1-2|TRBD1|TRBV9
CASSAADRDGGYTF
TGTGCCAGCAGCGCAGCAGACAGGGATGGCGGCTACACCTTC
>many|TRBJ1-1|-|TRBV11-2
CASSLYDRANTEAFF
TGTGCCAGCAGCTTATACGACAGAGCGAACACTGAAGCTTTCTTT
>many|TRBJ2-2|-|TRBV9
CASSPEVRGWLFF
TGTGCCAGCAGCCCAGAAGTAAGGGGATGGCTGTTTTTT
>many|TRBJ1-2|-|TRBV12-3/TRBV12-4
CASSLADSGYTF
TGTGCCAGCAGTTTAGCGGACAGCGGCTACACCTTC
>many|TRBJ1-1|TRBD1|TRBV2
CASSAHRGSGSTEAFF
TGTGCCAGCAGTGCACACAGGGGGTCGGGGAGCACTGAAGCTTTCTTT
>many|TRBJ2-7|-|TRBV6-5
CASRQGYEQYF
TGTGCCAGCCGGCAGGGCTACGAGCAGTACTTC
>many|TRBJ1-2|TRBD1|TRBV6-2/TRBV6-3
CASSAGTGGDYGYTF
TGTGCCAGCAGTGCCGGGACAGGGGGAGACTATGGCTACACCTTC
>many|TRBJ2-7|-|TRBV7-2
CASSNWDTYSYEQYF
TGTGCCAGCAGCAACTGGGACACCTATTCCTACGAGCAGTACTTC
>-|TRBJ2-2|-|TRBV4-1
CASSLGSRELFF
TGCGCCAGCAGCCTAGGTAGTAGGGAGCTGTTTTTT
>-|TRBJ2-7|-|TRBV6-1
CASQEGPTYEQYF
TGTGCCAGTCAAGAGGGGCCGACCTACGAGCAGTACTTC
>many|TRBJ2-2|TRBD1|TRBV6-2/TRBV6-3
CASTTLQGYTGELFF
TGTGCCAGCACCACACTACAGGGGTACACCGGGGAGCTGTTTTTT
>many|TRBJ1-2|-|TRBV30
CAWRPGSYGYTF
TGTGCCTGGAGGCCGGGCAGCTATGGCTACACCTTC